A single TCR beta chain is shown here with its context. A read error is possible here, since a much larger clone lies one base away. These data belong to a study of molecular identifiers for immune sequencing clone quantification. TCRdb itself ran the PCR reads through MiXCR, one entry per CDR3 protein. The sample holds 490,000 or so distinct CDR3 sequences, roughly 25% seen once. Trimming took 4 bases from V and 4 from J; bases not matched to a gene: 7. The germline V gene encodes CDR1 SGDLS and CDR2 YYNGEE. This CDR3 is 16 amino acids long. This sequence was found in a human donor in good health. Some libraries in this study had Jurkat cell RNA spiked in. This rearrangement joins TRBV9 to TRBJ2-3; 12 bases line up with TRBD2. Sequencing used naive CD8+ T cells from blood, with Jurkat cell RNA spiked in. As for subset: FACS-sorted CD8+CD4-CCR7+CD45RA+ naive T cells. Here the CDR3 reads CASSSGLAGIPDTQYF. The CDR3, as DNA: TGTGCCAGCAGCTCAGGACTAGCGGGAATCCCAGATACGCAGTATTTT.